This TCR beta chain stems from a study of molecular identifiers for immune sequencing clone quantification. MiXCR, run by TCRdb on the PCR reads, gives a single entry per CDR3 protein. This sample carries about 510,000 distinct CDR3 sequences, about 20% of them seen once, and the ten largest clones take about 0.8%. General study findings and limits: Sizes of clones that are highly expanded could be underestimated (if identical TCR molecules share a barcode).

V lost 0 bases to trimming and J lost 4 bases, with 11 bases between them. This CDR3 is built from 15 residues. The germline CDR1 and CDR2 sequences are LGHDT and YNNKEL (reference sequence). Worth noting for this clonotype: Its antigen is as yet unknown.

The chain employs TRBV3-1 and TRBJ2-3; maybe TRBD2 (6 bases). This sequence was found in a human donor in good health. Some libraries in this study had Jurkat cell RNA spiked in. The sequenced material came from naive CD8+ T cells from blood, with Jurkat cell RNA spiked in. Documented subset: FACS-sorted CD8+CD4-CCR7+CD45RA+ naive T cells. CDR3 bases: TGTGCCAGCAGCCAAGATCTAAGACTAGCAGATACGCAGTATTTT. This gives the protein CASSQDLRLADTQYF.